This paragraph reports one T cell receptor beta chain. The data were taken from a study of cytomegalovirus exposure and HLA in healthy donors. Primers for the PCR totalled 60 Vbeta and 13 Jbeta. The protocol was immunoSEQ multiplex PCR, while the TCRdb copy is restricted to in-frame clones and leaves out a portion. This listing includes under 70,000 clones. The junction had 5 bases not matched to a gene; V was cut back by 3 bases and J by 4 bases. Germline V gives CDR1 GTSNPN, CDR2 SVGIG (reference sequence). CDR3 length: 13 amino acids. The sequenced sample was PBMCs. This sequence joins TRBV30 and TRBJ1-1; TRBD1 aligns across 7 bases. This receptor was identified in a woman aged 18-29 years in good health and CMV-seronegative. The CDR3 DNA sequence: TGTGCCTGGAGCGCTACAGGGGTCACTGAAGCTTTCTTT. This translates into CAWSATGVTEAFF.